This T cell receptor (beta chain) was captured by sequencing in a study of blood T cell repertoires in COVID-19 (dated by TCRdb to about 2020). As for the study more broadly: Collaborator samples came from the United States, Italy and Spain and covered acute and convalescent phases of COVID-19. The material from the prospective study consisted of cDNA or gDNA derived from T cells, B-cell-depleted T cells, or PBMCs. The repertoires were made available in a free public database intended to serve as a resource for research on the immune response to SARS-CoV-2. Samples were obtained from the ongoing ImmuneRACE study (first 160 participants) and from roughly 1,300 subjects provided by 6 global collaborators. Where available, HLA class I and class II types were taken from metadata supplied by the sample provider and were not determined by assay-based typing. A de-identified subject ID, COVID-19 status, age in years and sex were almost always included in the sample metadata. The dataset comprised deeply sampled blood TCRbeta repertoires from subjects exposed to, actively infected with, or recovered from COVID-19. Paper-wide results and their limitations: How much clinical and demographic metadata was included differed by source and by participant, and the metadata was provided uncurated.

From cysteine to phenylalanine, the CDR3 is 14 amino acids long. Kept here is only the CDR3 DNA, which spans 42 bases and is read in frame from base 1. The germline V gene yields SGHDT for CDR1 and YYEEEE for CDR2. V is reduced by 4 bases and J by 4 bases, leaving a spacing of 13 bases between them. TCRbeta CDR3 regions were amplified from genomic DNA by means of the immunoSEQ Assay, a bias-controlled multiplex PCR. The paper's processing steps were these. The number of nucleated cells in each sample was estimated by amplification of reference gene primers within the assay. To quantify the absolute abundance of each unique TCRbeta CDR3 rearrangement, sequence reads were collapsed and filtered. For each sample, productive Simpson clonality was calculated as the square root of Simpson's diversity index over productive rearrangements. TCRdb's version of the immuneACCESS table is confined to in-frame rearrangements and falls short of the full clone set. An unresolved V gene accounts for under half of the shortfall where checked; the remainder is of unknown origin. The V and J calls and clone size were taken over from that table, and D and trimming were inferred from the DNA. The sample contains fewer than 80,000 clones, 74% of them found a single time. Over 25% of the sample goes to the ten largest clones.

The collaborating institutions used their own protocols to collect whole blood in K2EDTA tubes. For TCRbeta analysis, collaborators shipped samples in one of three forms: frozen whole blood, isolated PBMCs, or DNA extracted from either of those sample types. As to this clone: The specificity of this receptor is unknown. Base qualities are not recorded, but no much larger clone differs from it by a single base.

The clonotype was recovered from a woman aged 80 or over with acute or convalescent COVID-19. The sequenced sample consisted of peripheral blood. Recombination linked TRBV5-6 to TRBJ2-3; a tentative D match to TRBD2 spans 6 bases. The CDR3 corresponds to CASSDVADADTQYF. The sequenced DNA: TGTGCCAGCAGCGATGTAGCGGACGCAGATACGCAGTATTTT.